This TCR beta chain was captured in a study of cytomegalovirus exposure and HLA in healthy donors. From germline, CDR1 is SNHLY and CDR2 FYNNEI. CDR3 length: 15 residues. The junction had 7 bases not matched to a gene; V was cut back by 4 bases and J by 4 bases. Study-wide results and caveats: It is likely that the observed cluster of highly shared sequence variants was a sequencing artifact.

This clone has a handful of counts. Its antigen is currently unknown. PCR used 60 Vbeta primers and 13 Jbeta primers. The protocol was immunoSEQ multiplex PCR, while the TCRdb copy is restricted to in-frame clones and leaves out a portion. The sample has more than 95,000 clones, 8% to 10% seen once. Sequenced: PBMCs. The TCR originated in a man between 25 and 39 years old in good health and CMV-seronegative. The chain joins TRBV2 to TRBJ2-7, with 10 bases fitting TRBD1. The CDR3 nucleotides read TGTGCCAGCAGTGCTTTCGGGACAGGGGAATACGAGCAGTACTTC. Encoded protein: CASSAFGTGEYEQYF. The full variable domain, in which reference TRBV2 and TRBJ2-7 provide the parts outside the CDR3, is EPEVTQTPSHQVTQMGQEVILRCVPISNHLYFYWYRQILGQKVEFLVSFYNNEISEKSEIFDDQFSVERPDGSNFTLKIRSTKLEDSAMYFCASSAFGTGEYEQYFGPGTRLTVT.